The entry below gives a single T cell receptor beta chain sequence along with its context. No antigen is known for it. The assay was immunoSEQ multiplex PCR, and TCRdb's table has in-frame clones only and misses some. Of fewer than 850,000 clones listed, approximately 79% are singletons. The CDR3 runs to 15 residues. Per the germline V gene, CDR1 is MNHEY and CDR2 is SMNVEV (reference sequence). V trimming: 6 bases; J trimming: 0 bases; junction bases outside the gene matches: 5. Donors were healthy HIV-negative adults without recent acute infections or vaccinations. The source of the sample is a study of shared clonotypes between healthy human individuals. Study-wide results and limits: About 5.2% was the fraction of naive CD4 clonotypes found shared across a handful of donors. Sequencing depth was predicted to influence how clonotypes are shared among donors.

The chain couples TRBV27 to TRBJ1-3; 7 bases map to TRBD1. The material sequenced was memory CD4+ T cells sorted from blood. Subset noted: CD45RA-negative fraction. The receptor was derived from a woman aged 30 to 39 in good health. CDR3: CASRRQGVSGNTIYF. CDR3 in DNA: TGTGCCAGCAGGAGACAGGGAGTCTCTGGAAACACCATATATTTT.